These 7 T cell receptor beta chains were sequenced from one sample in a study of PD-1 blockade in classical Hodgkin lymphoma. The time point denotes: cycle 4 day 1 (C4D1), after five to seven weeks of nivolumab. Relapse was seen in all patients after autologous stem cell transplantation, and brentuximab vedotin exposure was variable. Magnetic negative selection was used to purify CD4+ T cells from PBMCs that had been thawed. Measured with immunoSEQ multiplex PCR; TCRdb has only the in-frame clones, and not every one. Seen here are around 29,000 clones, 80% to 90% observed once, and the top ten hold approximately 0.62%. The sequencing used CD4+ T cells from blood, collected before the fourth cycle of nivolumab. These receptors all stem from a human donor with classical Hodgkin lymphoma.

This clone is a singleton in its sample. The genes are TRBV5-1 and TRBJ2-5; D is perhaps TRBD1 (5 bases). The V gene lost 5 bases and the J gene lost 1 base, with 9 bases spanning the gap. The CDR3 length is 13 residues. Germline V gene sequence: CDR1 SGHRS, CDR2 YFSETQ. CDR3 DNA sequence: TGCGCCAGCAGAACAGGTCCCCAAGAGACCCAGTACTTC. Translating it yields CASRTGPQETQYF.

This clone was counted a single time. The chain is built from TRBV6-5 and TRBJ2-2; maybe TRBD1 (6 bases). Germline V gene sequence: CDR1 MNHEY, CDR2 SVGAGI. V dropped 6 bases and J dropped 5 bases, with 16 bases sitting between them. The CDR3 totals 15 residues. The CDR3 DNA follows: TGTGCCAGCAGCTATAACAGGGTCGGGACCGGGGAGCTGTTTTTT. Translation gives CASSYNRVGTGELFF.

The chain recombines TRBV5-1 with TRBJ2-5, with D possibly being TRBD1 (6 bases). Trimming removed 0 bases from V and 4 bases from J, with 16 bases in between. CDR1 is SGHRS, CDR2 YFSETQ, per germline. The CDR3 is 16 residues long. The CDR3 sequence is CASSLGQGSARETQYF. In nucleotides, the CDR3 is TGCGCCAGCAGCTTGGGGCAGGGGTCCGCAAGAGAGACCCAGTACTTC.

The chain links TRBV5-1 to TRBJ2-3; D is ambiguous. Trimming removed 2 bases at V and 6 bases at J, with 7 bases between. CDR1 is SGHRS and CDR2 is YFSETQ in the germline V gene. The CDR3 has 12 residues. The CDR3: CASSFPGDTQYF. The CDR3 region has the DNA TGCGCCAGCAGCTTTCCTGGGGATACGCAGTATTTT. Full variable domain (missing parts from reference TRBV5-1 and TRBJ2-3): KAGVTQTPRYLIKTRGQQVTLSCSPISGHRSVSWYQQTPGQGLQFLFEYFSETQRNKGNFPGRFSGRQFSNSRSEMNVSTLELGDSALYLCASSFPGDTQYFGPGTRLTVL.

The CDR3 DNA reads as TGTGCCAGCAGCTTGGGGGAGTTGGGGAACATTCAGTACTTC. It translates to CASSLGELGNIQYF. The rearrangement uses TRBV5-5 and TRBJ2-4, with D possibly TRBD2 on 5 matching bases. The CDR3 spans 14 residues. Deletions cut 0 bases from V and 7 bases from J, with 11 bases between. CDR1 and CDR2 (germline): SGHKS, YYEKEE (reference sequence).

The CDR3 sequence: CASSLEGPYEQYF. Written as DNA, the CDR3 is TGCGCCAGCAGCTTGGAGGGCCCCTACGAGCAGTACTTC. V is TRBV5-1 and J is TRBJ2-7; D is ambiguous. With 0 bases removed from V and 2 bases from J, the gap between germline ends came to 6 bases. The V gene's germline CDR1 is SGHRS and CDR2 YFSETQ. CDR3 length equals 13 residues. Complete variable domain (other parts from reference TRBV5-1 and TRBJ2-7): KAGVTQTPRYLIKTRGQQVTLSCSPISGHRSVSWYQQTPGQGLQFLFEYFSETQRNKGNFPGRFSGRQFSNSRSEMNVSTLELGDSALYLCASSLEGPYEQYFGPGTRLTVT.

The chain couples TRBV10-1 to TRBJ2-5; D is unresolved. This CDR3 region has 13 residues. Trimming stripped 8 bases from V and 7 bases from J, with 17 bases between. CDR1 is WNHNN and CDR2 is SYGVQD in the germline V gene (reference sequence). The CDR3 DNA follows: TGCGCCAGCGTCATTTGGAAGAGAGTGACCCAGTACTTC. This encodes CASVIWKRVTQYF.